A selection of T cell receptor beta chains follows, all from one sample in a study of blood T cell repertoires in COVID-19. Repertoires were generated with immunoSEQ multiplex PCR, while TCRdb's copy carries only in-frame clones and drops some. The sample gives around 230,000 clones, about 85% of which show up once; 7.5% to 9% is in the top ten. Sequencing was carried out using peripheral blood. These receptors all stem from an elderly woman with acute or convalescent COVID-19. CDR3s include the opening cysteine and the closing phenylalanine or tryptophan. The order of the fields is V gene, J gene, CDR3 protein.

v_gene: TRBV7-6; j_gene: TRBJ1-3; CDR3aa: CASSLGPAGSGNTIYF
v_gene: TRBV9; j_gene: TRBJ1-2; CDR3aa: CASSVDLYYGYTF
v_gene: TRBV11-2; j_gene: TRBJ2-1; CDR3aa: CASSSLGRAGGRNEQFF
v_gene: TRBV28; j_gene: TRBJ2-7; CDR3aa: CASTSALGTTLEQYF
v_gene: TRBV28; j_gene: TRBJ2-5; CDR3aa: CASSFGGPGETQYF
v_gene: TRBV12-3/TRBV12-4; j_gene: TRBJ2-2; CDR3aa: CASSPGVTGELFF
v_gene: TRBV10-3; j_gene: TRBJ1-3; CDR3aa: CAIRKGQGGIRNTIYF
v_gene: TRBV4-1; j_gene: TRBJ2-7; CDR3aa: CASSLLETGNSYEQYF
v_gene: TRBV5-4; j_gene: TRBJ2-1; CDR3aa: CASSLVGGVPTMRQFF
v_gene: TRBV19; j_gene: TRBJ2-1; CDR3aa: CASSIRQGGNEQFF
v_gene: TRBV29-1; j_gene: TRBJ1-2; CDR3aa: CSVEDPALGASGYTF
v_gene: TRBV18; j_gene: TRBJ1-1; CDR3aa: CASSPNTGTVNTEAFF
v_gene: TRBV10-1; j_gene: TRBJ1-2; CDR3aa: CASSDTANYGYTF
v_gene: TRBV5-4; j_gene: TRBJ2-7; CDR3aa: CASSGTRGYEQYF
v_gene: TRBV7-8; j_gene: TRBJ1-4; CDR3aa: CASSLTGFTNEKLFF
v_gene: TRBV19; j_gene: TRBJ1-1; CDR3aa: CASSIETGGDTEAFF
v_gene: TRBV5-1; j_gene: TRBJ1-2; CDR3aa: CASSSGTGANYGYTF
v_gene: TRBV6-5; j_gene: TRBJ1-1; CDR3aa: CASSPGGETEAFF
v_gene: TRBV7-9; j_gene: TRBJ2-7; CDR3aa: CASSLMGTGEREQYF
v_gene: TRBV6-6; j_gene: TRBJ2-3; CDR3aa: CASSPRDTQYF
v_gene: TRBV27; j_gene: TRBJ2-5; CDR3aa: CASSLFGPRGGAAKETQYF
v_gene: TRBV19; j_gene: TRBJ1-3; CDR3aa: CATRLQGGSGNTIYF
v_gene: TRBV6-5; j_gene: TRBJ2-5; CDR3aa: CASCASGSGRETQYF
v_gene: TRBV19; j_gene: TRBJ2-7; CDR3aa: CASSADRGSEQYF
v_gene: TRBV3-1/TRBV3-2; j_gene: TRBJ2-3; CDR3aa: CASSQVETTQYF
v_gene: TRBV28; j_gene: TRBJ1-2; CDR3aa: CASRTGGSNYGYTF
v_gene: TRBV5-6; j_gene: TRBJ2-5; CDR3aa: CASSFRRGLRLETQYF
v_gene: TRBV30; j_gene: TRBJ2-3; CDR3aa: CAWSVGQGGTDTQYF
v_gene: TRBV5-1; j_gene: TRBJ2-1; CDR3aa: CASSLEGQGIFF
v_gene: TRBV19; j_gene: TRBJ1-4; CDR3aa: CASSVADNNEKLFF
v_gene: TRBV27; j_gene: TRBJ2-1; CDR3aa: CASSRPGWDEQFF
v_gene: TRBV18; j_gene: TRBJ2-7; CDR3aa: CASSPRLTGSSYEQYF
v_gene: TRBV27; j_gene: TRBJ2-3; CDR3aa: CASRPTGVDTQYF
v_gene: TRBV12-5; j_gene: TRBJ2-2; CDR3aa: CASTSLFDRVISGELFF
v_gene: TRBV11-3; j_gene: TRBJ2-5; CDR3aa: CASSRGVETQYF
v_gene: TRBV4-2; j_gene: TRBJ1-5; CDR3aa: CASSQVWQGIQPQHF
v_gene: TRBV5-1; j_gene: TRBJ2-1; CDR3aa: CASHGTSVDNEQFF
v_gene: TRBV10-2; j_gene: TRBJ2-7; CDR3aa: CASRIGGSSYEQYF
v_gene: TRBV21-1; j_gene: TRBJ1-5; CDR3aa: CASSKWDRVGQPQHF
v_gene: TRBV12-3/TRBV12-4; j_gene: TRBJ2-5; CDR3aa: CASSRDSEETQYF
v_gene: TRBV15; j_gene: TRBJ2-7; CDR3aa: CATSRGGTEPSYEQYF
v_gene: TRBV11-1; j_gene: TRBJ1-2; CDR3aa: CASSSSGTYPPYGYTF
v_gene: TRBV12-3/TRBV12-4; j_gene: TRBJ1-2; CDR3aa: CASSFLGAGGYTF
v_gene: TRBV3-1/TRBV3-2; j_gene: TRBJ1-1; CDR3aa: CASSQRGLGEAFF
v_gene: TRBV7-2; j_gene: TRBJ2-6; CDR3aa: CASSLDRAGANVLTF
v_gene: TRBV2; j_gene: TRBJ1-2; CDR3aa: CASHTGAYGYTF
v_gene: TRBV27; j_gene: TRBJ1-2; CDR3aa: CASSLRQGLSGYTF
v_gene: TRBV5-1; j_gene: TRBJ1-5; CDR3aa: CASSFGGPGQGSNQPQHF
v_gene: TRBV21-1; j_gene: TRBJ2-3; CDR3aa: CASIYIRRPTSVRTDTQYF
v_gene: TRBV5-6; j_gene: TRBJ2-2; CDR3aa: CASSTPGEVAGELFF
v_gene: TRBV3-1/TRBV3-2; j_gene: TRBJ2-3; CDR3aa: CASSLAGARTDTQYF
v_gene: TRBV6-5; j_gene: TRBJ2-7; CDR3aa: CASRLVTNSYEQYF
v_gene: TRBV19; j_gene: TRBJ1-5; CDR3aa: CASSYRSNQPQHF
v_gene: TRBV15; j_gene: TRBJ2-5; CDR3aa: CATSRRLAGDQETQYF
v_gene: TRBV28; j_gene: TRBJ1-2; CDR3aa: CASTRDSIGYGYTF
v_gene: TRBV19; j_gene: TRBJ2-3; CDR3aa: CASSDKGTSATTDTQYF
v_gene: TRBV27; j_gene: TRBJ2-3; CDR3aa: CASSRLAEQYF